This TCR beta chain originates from a study of blood T cell repertoires in COVID-19 (dated by TCRdb to the early 2020s). Regarding the research as a whole: Samples from collaborators originated in the United States, Italy and Spain and spanned both the acute and convalescent phases of COVID-19. The material from the prospective study consisted of cDNA or gDNA derived from T cells, B-cell-depleted T cells, or PBMCs. The dataset comprised deeply sampled blood TCRbeta repertoires from subjects exposed to, actively infected with, or recovered from COVID-19. The repertoires were made available in a free public database intended to serve as a resource for research on the immune response to SARS-CoV-2. The samples were drawn from two sources: the first 160 participants of the ongoing ImmuneRACE study, and 1,200 or so subjects contributed by 6 global collaborators. A de-identified subject ID, COVID-19 status, age in years and sex were almost always included in the sample metadata. Where available, HLA class I and class II types were obtained from metadata supplied by the sample provider rather than from assay-based typing.

A word on this clone: Its antigen specificity is not known. Base qualities are not recorded, but no much larger clone differs from it by a single base.

V is reduced by 0 bases and J by 7 bases, leaving a spacing of 5 bases between them. For CDR1 and CDR2, the germline V gene (reference sequence) lists SGHNT and YYREEE. The CDR3, cysteine through phenylalanine, is 12 amino acids long. Just the 36-base CDR3 DNA is kept, in frame starting at base 1. TCRbeta CDR3 regions were amplified from genomic DNA using the immunoSEQ Assay, a bias-controlled multiplex PCR. Per the original workflow: Within the assay, amplification of reference gene primers was used to estimate how many nucleated cells each sample contained. To quantify the absolute abundance of each unique TCRbeta CDR3 rearrangement, sequence reads were collapsed and filtered. Productive Simpson clonality was computed per sample as the square root of Simpson's diversity index over productive rearrangements. TCRdb holds this immuneACCESS table with in-frame rearrangements only. Some clones are missing; in checked studies, unresolved V genes explain under half, and the rest has no known cause. That table gives V, J and clone size, and the DNA gave D and trimming. Present in this sample are roughly 150,000 clones, 85% to 90% of which were seen just once. 15% of the sample is in the top ten clones.

The collaborating institutions used their own protocols to collect whole blood in K2EDTA tubes. For TCRbeta analysis, collaborator samples were shipped as frozen whole blood, as isolated PBMCs, or as DNA extracted from either sample type. The paper's findings and limits, for the study overall: How much clinical and demographic metadata was included differed by source and by participant, and the metadata was provided uncurated.

Sequencing used peripheral blood. The sequence links TRBV5-4 to TRBJ1-3; the D gene is perhaps TRBD1, on 5 matching bases. The clonotype originates from a woman in her forties with acute or convalescent COVID-19. The CDR3 region: CASSLEGNTIYF. The DNA sequence is given as TGTGCCAGCAGCTTGGAGGGGAACACCATATATTTT.